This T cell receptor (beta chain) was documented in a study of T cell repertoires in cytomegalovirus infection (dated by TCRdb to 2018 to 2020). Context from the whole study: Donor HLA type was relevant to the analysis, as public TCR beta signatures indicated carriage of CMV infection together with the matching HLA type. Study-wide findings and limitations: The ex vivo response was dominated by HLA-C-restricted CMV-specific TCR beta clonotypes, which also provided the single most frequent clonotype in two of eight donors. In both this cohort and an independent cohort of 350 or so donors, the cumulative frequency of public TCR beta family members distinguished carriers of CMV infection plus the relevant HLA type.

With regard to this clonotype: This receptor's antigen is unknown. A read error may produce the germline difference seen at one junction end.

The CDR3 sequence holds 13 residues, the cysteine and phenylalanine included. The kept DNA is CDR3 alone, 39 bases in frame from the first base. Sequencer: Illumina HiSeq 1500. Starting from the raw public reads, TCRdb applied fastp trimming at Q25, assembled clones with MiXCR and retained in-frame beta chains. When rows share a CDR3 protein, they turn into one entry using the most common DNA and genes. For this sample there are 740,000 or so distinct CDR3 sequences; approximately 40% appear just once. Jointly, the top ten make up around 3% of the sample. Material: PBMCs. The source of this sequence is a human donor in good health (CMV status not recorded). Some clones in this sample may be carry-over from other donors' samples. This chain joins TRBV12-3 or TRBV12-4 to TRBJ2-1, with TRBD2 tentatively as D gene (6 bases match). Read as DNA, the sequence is TGTGCCTCCGGGGGAGCCTCCTACAATGAGCAGTTATTC. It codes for CASGGASYNEQLF.